The sequence of this T cell receptor beta chain was determined in a study of blood T cells in healthy people across ages. Every donor contributed around 10 milliliters of peripheral blood by blood draw. Turning to this clonotype: The antigen remains unidentified.

Overall study results and limits: Not knowing donor CMV status may have confounded expanded clonotype changes. Researchers said unsorted PBMCs prevented a conclusive naive versus antigen-experienced comparison. Long-lived and aged donors differed, with more naive CD4+ cells and higher diversity in the long-lived.

Alongside a J-beta primer mix, a sample-barcoded 5' primer served in a second PCR lasting about 7 to 11 cycles. TCRdb itself ran the 5' RACE reads through MiXCR, one entry per CDR3 protein. The data contain some 700,000 distinct CDR3 sequences, roughly 44% of them seen just once; the ten biggest clones take up 20% to 25%. After removal of 3 bases from V and 5 bases from J, the junction contained 6 bases not matched to a gene. CDR3 length equals 14 residues. V usage is TRBV12-3 or TRBV12-4 and J usage is TRBJ1-2; 7 nucleotides match TRBD1. This receptor was identified in a woman aged 55-69 years in good health. Material for sequencing was blood. The CDR3 region is CASSFRQGRYGYTF. Written as DNA, the CDR3 is TGTGCCAGCAGTTTCCGACAGGGACGATATGGCTACACCTTC.